This T cell receptor beta chain was obtained from a study of cytomegalovirus exposure and HLA in healthy donors. General study results and limits: Accurate prediction of most subjects' HLA-A and HLA-B alleles from TCR beta sequences was reported. Presence/absence comparisons presumed near-even sequencing depth among donors.

Use of 60 Vbeta and 13 Jbeta primers characterized the PCR. Libraries were prepared by immunoSEQ multiplex PCR; TCRdb keeps only in-frame clonotypes and omits some of them. This table has roughly 150,000 clones, around 75% appearing once. In this sample, this clone turned up a few times. Its specificity is unknown. Germline V gene lookup returns CDR1 WSHSY and CDR2 SAAADI. The CDR3 has 13 residues. Trimming took off 5 bases at V and 1 base at J, with 8 bases between the two ends. The material sequenced was PBMCs. The V call is TRBV10-2, the J call TRBJ1-1; no firm D call. The source is a man aged 18 to 29 in good health and CMV-seronegative. The CDR3: CASSKHQNTEAFF. For the CDR3, the DNA is TGCGCCAGCAGTAAACATCAGAACACTGAAGCTTTCTTT.